This T cell receptor (beta chain) is from a study of memory CD4+ T cells and cytomegalovirus serostatus. Study in general: Of the healthy Belgian adults, 9 were CMV seropositive and 20 to 25 seronegative.

The sort gate was single viable CD3+CD4+CD8-CD45RO+ cells for memory CD4+ T cells. CMV serostatus came from serum IgG against pp150, pp28, p38, p52. After thawing, CD4+ T cells were positively selected. The CDR3 length is 14 residues. CDR1 and CDR2 (germline): SEHNR, FQNEAQ (reference sequence). Trimming left V 7 bases short and J 7 bases short, with 16 bases between. Original processing methods: Out-of-frame sequences were removed, leaving 2,204,828 distinct TCRbeta sequences. Produced via immunoSEQ multiplex PCR; TCRdb's table is partial and in-frame only. That table furnishes V, J and clone size, whereas the DNA furnished D and trimming. The repertoire holds about 64,000 clones, with roughly three quarters as singletons.

Sequenced material: memory CD4+ T cells from blood. The chain is built from TRBV7-9 and TRBJ1-4; D is possibly TRBD1 (5 bases). This TCR was sampled from an adult in good health and CMV-seronegative. The CDR3, as DNA: TGTGCCAGCACCCTGTCCGGGGCTCCTGAAAAACTGTTTTTT. As protein: CASTLSGAPEKLFF. Based on the CDR3 plus reference TRBV7-9 and TRBJ1-4, the full variable domain is DTGVSQNPRHKITKRGQNVTFRCDPISEHNRLYWYRQTLGQGPEFLTYFQNEAQLEKSRLLSDRFSAERPKGSFSTLEIQRTEQGDSAMYLCASTLSGAPEKLFFGSGTQLSVL.